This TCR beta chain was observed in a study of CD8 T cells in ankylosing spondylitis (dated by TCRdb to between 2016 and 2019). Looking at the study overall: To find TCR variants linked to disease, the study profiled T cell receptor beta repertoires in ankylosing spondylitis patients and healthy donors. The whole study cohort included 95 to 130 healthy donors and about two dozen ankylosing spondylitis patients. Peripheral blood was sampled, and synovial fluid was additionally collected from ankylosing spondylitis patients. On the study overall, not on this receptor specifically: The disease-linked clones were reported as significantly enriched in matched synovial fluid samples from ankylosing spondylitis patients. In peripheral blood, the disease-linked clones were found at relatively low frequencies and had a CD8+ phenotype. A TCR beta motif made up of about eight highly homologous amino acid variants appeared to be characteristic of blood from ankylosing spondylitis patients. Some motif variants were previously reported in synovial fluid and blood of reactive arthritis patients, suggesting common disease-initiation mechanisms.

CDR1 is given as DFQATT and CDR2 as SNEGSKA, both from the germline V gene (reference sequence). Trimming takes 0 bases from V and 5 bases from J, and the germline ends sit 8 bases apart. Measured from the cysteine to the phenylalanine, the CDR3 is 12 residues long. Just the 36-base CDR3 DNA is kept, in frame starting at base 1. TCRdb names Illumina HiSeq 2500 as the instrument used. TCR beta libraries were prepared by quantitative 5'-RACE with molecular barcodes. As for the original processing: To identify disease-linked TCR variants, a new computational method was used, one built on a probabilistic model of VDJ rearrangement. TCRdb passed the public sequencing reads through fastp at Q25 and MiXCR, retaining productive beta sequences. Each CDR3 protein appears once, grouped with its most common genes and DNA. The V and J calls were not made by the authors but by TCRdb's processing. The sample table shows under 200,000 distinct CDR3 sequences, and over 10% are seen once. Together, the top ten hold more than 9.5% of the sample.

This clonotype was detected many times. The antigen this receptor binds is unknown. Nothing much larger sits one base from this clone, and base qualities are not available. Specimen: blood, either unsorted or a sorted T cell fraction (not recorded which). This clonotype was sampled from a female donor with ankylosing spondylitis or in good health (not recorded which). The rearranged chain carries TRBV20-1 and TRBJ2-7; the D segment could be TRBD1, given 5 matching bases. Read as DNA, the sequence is TGCAGTGCTAGAGATAAAGGGGACGAGCAGTACTTC. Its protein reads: CSARDKGDEQYF.